These T cell receptor beta chains were read from a single sample in a study of blood T cells in healthy people across ages. TCRdb reprocessed the 5' RACE reads via MiXCR and lists one record per CDR3 protein. The sample has 800,000 to 950,000 distinct CDR3 sequences; under 50% are singletons. The sequencing sample was made of blood. The receptor source for this set is a man aged 25-40 years in good health. Each CDR3 is given with its conserved first and last residue. The order of the fields is clone size, V gene, D gene, J gene, CDR3 DNA, CDR3 protein. The D gene is left open where the match is weak. Clone size is shown for a subset of rows, as once, few, many or a class of expanded clone.

clone_size: NA
v_call: TRBV4-2
d_call: TRBD1
j_call: TRBJ1-1
cdr3_nt: TGTGCCAGCAGCCAAGGAAGGCAGGGGGCGGCTGAAGCTTTCTTT
cdr3_aa: CASSQGRQGAAEAFF

clone_size: few
v_call: TRBV2
d_call: TRBD2
j_call: TRBJ2-7
cdr3_nt: TGTGCCAGCAGCAAGACTAGCGGGGCTCCCTACGAGCAGTACTTC
cdr3_aa: CASSKTSGAPYEQYF

clone_size: few
v_call: TRBV6-5
d_call: NA
j_call: TRBJ2-5
cdr3_nt: TGTGCCAGCAGTTACTCGAACCGCCCAGGGGCAAAAGAGACCCAGTACTTC
cdr3_aa: CASSYSNRPGAKETQYF

clone_size: few
v_call: TRBV30
d_call: TRBD1
j_call: TRBJ1-6
cdr3_nt: TGTGCCTGGAGTGGCCCCGGACAGGGTAATTCACCCCTCCACTTT
cdr3_aa: CAWSGPGQGNSPLHF

clone_size: NA
v_call: TRBV20-1
d_call: NA
j_call: TRBJ2-3
cdr3_nt: TGCAGTGCGAGAGGGGGGACTATTGATACGCAGTATTTT
cdr3_aa: CSARGGTIDTQYF

clone_size: many
v_call: TRBV6-1
d_call: NA
j_call: TRBJ2-1
cdr3_nt: TGTGCCAGCAGTTCAGGGAGCTCCTACAATGAGCAGTTCTTC
cdr3_aa: CASSSGSSYNEQFF

clone_size: NA
v_call: TRBV7-9
d_call: NA
j_call: TRBJ1-5
cdr3_nt: TGTGCCAGCAGCTTAGATGACTTTCAGCCCCAGCATTTT
cdr3_aa: CASSLDDFQPQHF

clone_size: few
v_call: TRBV6-5
d_call: NA
j_call: TRBJ2-4
cdr3_nt: TGTGCCAGCAGTTCGGAACCAAGTGGCAAAAACATTCAGTACTTC
cdr3_aa: CASSSEPSGKNIQYF

clone_size: few
v_call: TRBV7-8
d_call: NA
j_call: TRBJ2-5
cdr3_nt: TGTGCCAGCAGTCCAGGGATTAAAGAGACCCAGTACTTC
cdr3_aa: CASSPGIKETQYF

clone_size: NA
v_call: TRBV27
d_call: NA
j_call: TRBJ1-6
cdr3_nt: TGTGCCAGCAGTTTATCGAGAGCAGGGCCCCTCCACTTT
cdr3_aa: CASSLSRAGPLHF

clone_size: NA
v_call: TRBV6-2/TRBV6-3
d_call: TRBD1
j_call: TRBJ1-1
cdr3_nt: TGTGCCAGCAGTACCTCGGGACAGGGAACCACTGAAGCTTTCTTT
cdr3_aa: CASSTSGQGTTEAFF

clone_size: few
v_call: TRBV7-3
d_call: NA
j_call: TRBJ1-1
cdr3_nt: TGTGCCAGCAGCCTCCGGGGGGCAGGCACTGAAGCTTTCTTT
cdr3_aa: CASSLRGAGTEAFF

clone_size: NA
v_call: TRBV11-2
d_call: NA
j_call: TRBJ2-7
cdr3_nt: TGTGCCAGCAGCTTTGGTAACGGCTACTACGAGCAGTACTTC
cdr3_aa: CASSFGNGYYEQYF

clone_size: NA
v_call: TRBV6-5
d_call: NA
j_call: TRBJ2-5
cdr3_nt: TGTGCCAGCAGCCTTGGAGGCCCTCAGAGCGAGACCCAGTACTTC
cdr3_aa: CASSLGGPQSETQYF

clone_size: NA
v_call: TRBV5-1
d_call: NA
j_call: TRBJ2-1
cdr3_nt: TGCGCCAGCAGCTTGATTGGGGAAAACAATGAGCAGTTCTTC
cdr3_aa: CASSLIGENNEQFF

clone_size: NA
v_call: TRBV29-1
d_call: TRBD1
j_call: TRBJ1-4
cdr3_nt: TGCAGCGTGGGGGGGACAGGGGGCGTAGAAAAACTGTTTTTT
cdr3_aa: CSVGGTGGVEKLFF

clone_size: NA
v_call: TRBV12-3/TRBV12-4
d_call: NA
j_call: TRBJ2-7
cdr3_nt: TGTGCCAGCACCCTTGACGGTGTGACCTACGAGCAGTACTTC
cdr3_aa: CASTLDGVTYEQYF

clone_size: few
v_call: TRBV7-2
d_call: TRBD1
j_call: TRBJ2-3
cdr3_nt: TGTGCCAGCAGCTACAGGCAGGGGGCGAGCACAGATACGCAGTATTTT
cdr3_aa: CASSYRQGASTDTQYF

clone_size: NA
v_call: TRBV11-2
d_call: TRBD1
j_call: TRBJ2-7
cdr3_nt: TGTGCCAGCAGCTTAGAGGGGACAGGGAGTCACGAGCAGTACTTC
cdr3_aa: CASSLEGTGSHEQYF

clone_size: NA
v_call: TRBV28
d_call: NA
j_call: TRBJ1-2
cdr3_nt: TGTGCCAGCAGTTTAGCACAGACGGACTATGGCTACACCTTC
cdr3_aa: CASSLAQTDYGYTF

clone_size: NA
v_call: TRBV28
d_call: NA
j_call: TRBJ2-6
cdr3_nt: TGTGCCAGCAATCCACAGAGCTCTAGGGCCAACGTCCTGACTTTC
cdr3_aa: CASNPQSSRANVLTF

clone_size: few
v_call: TRBV7-2
d_call: NA
j_call: TRBJ2-3
cdr3_nt: TGTGCCAGCAGCTTACGTAACGGGTTCACAGATACGCAGTATTTT
cdr3_aa: CASSLRNGFTDTQYF

clone_size: NA
v_call: TRBV30
d_call: NA
j_call: TRBJ1-5
cdr3_nt: TGTGCCCCAGGACGGGGGCGAAGAAATCAGCCCCAGCATTTT
cdr3_aa: CAPGRGRRNQPQHF

clone_size: NA
v_call: TRBV4-1
d_call: NA
j_call: TRBJ2-1
cdr3_nt: TGCGCCAGCAGCCAAGAAAAGACCAGGGCAGACAATGAGCAGTTCTTC
cdr3_aa: CASSQEKTRADNEQFF

clone_size: NA
v_call: TRBV4-3
d_call: NA
j_call: TRBJ1-2
cdr3_nt: TGCGCCAGCAGCCAAGATCTGGGCCAGAACTATGGCTACACCTTC
cdr3_aa: CASSQDLGQNYGYTF

clone_size: NA
v_call: TRBV7-2
d_call: NA
j_call: TRBJ2-3
cdr3_nt: TGTGCCAGCAGCTTAGCACTAGCCAGGGACGATACGCAGTATTTT
cdr3_aa: CASSLALARDDTQYF

clone_size: NA
v_call: TRBV6-2/TRBV6-3
d_call: NA
j_call: TRBJ2-5
cdr3_nt: TGTGCCACCTTTCGGGAGACCCAGTACTTC
cdr3_aa: CATFRETQYF

clone_size: once
v_call: TRBV4-1
d_call: NA
j_call: TRBJ2-4
cdr3_nt: TGCGCCAGCAGCCAAGCGCCGGGGGTTCAGGTTCAGTACTTC
cdr3_aa: CASSQAPGVQVQYF

clone_size: NA
v_call: TRBV4-3
d_call: TRBD1
j_call: TRBJ1-2
cdr3_nt: TGCGCCAGCAGCCAAAGAGCACAGGGGTCGAACGGCTACACCTTC
cdr3_aa: CASSQRAQGSNGYTF